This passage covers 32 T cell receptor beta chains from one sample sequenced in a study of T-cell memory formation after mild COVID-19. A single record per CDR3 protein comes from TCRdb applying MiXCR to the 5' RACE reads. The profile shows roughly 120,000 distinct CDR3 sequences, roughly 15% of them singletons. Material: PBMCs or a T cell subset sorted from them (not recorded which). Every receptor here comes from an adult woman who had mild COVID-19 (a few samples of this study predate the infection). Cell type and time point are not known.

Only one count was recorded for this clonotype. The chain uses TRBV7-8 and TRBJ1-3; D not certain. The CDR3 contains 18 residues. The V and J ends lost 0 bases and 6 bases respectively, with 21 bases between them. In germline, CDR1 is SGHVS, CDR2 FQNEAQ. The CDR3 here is CASSLAPPLDRRTNTIYF. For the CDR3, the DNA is TGTGCCAGCAGCTTAGCTCCTCCCCTGGACCGCCGAACAAACACCATATATTTT.

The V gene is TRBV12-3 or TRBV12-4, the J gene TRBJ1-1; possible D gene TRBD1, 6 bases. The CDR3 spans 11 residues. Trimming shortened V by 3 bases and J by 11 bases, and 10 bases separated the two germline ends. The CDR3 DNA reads TGTGCCAGCAGTTTCACAGGGACGGCTTTCTTT. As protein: CASSFTGTAFF.

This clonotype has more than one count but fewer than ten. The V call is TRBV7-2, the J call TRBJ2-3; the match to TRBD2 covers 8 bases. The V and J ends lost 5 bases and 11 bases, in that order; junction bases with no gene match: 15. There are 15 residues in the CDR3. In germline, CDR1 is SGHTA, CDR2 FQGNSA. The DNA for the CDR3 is TGTGCCAGCAGCCCCCGTGGGGGTCCCGGGGGGGGGCAGTATTTT. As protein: CASSPRGGPGGGQYF.

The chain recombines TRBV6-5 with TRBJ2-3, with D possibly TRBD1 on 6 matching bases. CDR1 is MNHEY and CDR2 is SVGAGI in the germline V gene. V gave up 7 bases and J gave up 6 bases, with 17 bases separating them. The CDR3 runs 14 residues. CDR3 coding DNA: TGTGCCAGCACCCCCGAACAGGGAAGCGATACGCAGTATTTT. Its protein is CASTPEQGSDTQYF.

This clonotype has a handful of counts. The CDR3 sequence is CASSHYQRGPNTGELFF. CDR3 DNA sequence: TGTGCCAGCAGTCACTATCAGCGGGGGCCCAACACCGGGGAGCTGTTTTTT. The genes are TRBV12-3 or TRBV12-4 and TRBJ2-2, with 8 bases lining up with TRBD2. V lost 5 bases, J lost 2 bases, and 10 bases stayed unmatched. The CDR3 runs to 17 residues.

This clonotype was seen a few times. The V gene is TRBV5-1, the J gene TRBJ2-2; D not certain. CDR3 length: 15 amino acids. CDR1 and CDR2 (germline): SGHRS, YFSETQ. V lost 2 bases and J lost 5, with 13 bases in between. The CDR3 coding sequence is TGCGCCAGCAGCTTTATTAATCTGGGGACCGGGGAGCTGTTTTTT. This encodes CASSFINLGTGELFF.

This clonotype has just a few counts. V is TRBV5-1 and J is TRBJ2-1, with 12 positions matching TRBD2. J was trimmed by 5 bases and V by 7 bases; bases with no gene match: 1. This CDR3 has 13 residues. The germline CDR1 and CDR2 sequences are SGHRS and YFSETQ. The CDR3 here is CASLAGGDNEQFF. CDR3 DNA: TGCGCCAGCCTAGCGGGAGGGGACAATGAGCAGTTCTTC. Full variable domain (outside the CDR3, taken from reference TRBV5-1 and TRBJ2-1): KAGVTQTPRYLIKTRGQQVTLSCSPISGHRSVSWYQQTPGQGLQFLFEYFSETQRNKGNFPGRFSGRQFSNSRSEMNVSTLELGDSALYLCASLAGGDNEQFFGPGTRLTVL.

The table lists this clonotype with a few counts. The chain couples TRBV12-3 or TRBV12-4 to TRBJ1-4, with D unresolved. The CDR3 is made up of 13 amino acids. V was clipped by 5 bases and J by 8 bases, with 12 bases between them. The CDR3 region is CASSPGVGEKLFF. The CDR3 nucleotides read TGTGCCAGCAGTCCGGGTGTGGGGGAAAAACTGTTTTTT.

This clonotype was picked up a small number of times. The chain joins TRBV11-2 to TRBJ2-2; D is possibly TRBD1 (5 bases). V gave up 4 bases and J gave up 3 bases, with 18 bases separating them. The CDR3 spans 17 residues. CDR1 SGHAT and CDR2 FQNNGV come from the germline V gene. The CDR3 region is CASSSPSGLSDTGELFF. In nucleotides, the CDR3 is TGTGCCAGCAGCTCGCCCTCAGGGCTGTCGGACACCGGGGAGCTGTTTTTT.

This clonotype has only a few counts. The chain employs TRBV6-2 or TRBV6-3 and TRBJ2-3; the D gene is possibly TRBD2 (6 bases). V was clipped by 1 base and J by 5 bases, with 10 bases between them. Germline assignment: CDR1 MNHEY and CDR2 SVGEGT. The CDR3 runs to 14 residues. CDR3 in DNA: TGTGCCAGCAGTTACTGGAGGGGTCTAGATACGCAGTATTTT. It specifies CASSYWRGLDTQYF.

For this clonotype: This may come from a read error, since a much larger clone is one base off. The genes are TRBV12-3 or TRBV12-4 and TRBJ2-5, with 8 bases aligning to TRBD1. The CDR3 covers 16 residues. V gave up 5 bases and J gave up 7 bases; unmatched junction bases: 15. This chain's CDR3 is CASSIARAGGWWTQYF. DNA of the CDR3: TGTGCCAGCAGTATCGCCAGGGCAGGGGGCTGGTGGACCCAGTACTTC.

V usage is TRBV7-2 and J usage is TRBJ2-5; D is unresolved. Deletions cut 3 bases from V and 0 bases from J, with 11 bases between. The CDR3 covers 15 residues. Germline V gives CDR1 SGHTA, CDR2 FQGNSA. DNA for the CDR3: TGTGCCAGCAGCTTCAACCCCTCCGACCAAGAGACCCAGTACTTC. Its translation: CASSFNPSDQETQYF.

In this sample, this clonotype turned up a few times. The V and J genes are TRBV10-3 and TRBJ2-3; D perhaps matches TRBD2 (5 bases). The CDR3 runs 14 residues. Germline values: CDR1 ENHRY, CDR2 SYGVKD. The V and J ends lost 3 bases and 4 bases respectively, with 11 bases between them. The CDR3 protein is CAISDGGAPDTQYF. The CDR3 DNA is TGTGCCATCAGTGACGGAGGAGCCCCAGATACGCAGTATTTT.

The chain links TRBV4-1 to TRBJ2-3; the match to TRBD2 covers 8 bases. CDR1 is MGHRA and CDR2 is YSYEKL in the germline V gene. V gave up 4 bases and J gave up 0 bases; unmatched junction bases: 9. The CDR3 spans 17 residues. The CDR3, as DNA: TGCGCCAGCAGCCCCTGGGGAGCGGGAGCTAGCACAGATACGCAGTATTTT. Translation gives CASSPWGAGASTDTQYF.

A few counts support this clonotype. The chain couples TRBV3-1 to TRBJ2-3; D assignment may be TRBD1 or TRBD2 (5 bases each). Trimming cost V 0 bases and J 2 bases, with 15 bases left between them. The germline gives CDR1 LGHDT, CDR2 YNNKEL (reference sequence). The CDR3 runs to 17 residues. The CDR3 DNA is TGTGCCAGCAGCCAAGACACGGGGCAGCCCTACACAGATACGCAGTATTTT. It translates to CASSQDTGQPYTDTQYF.

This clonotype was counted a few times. The CDR3 loop reads CASSFSGYRAETQYF. The CDR3 DNA follows: TGTGCCAGCAGTTTTTCGGGGTATAGGGCTGAGACCCAGTACTTC. This rearrangement joins TRBV12-3 or TRBV12-4 to TRBJ2-5, with D perhaps matching TRBD2 (5 bases). Trimming pared 3 bases from V and 5 bases from J, leaving 16 bases between. This CDR3 is built from 15 residues.

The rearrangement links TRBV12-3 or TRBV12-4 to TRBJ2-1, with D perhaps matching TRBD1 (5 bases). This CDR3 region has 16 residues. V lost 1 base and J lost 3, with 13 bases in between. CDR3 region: CASSLGVGHVYNEQFF. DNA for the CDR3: TGTGCCAGCAGTTTAGGCGTCGGACACGTCTACAATGAGCAGTTCTTC.

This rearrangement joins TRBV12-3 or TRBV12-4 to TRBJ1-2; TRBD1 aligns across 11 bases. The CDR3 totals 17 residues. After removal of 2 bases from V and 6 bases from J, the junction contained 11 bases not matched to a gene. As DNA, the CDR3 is TGTGCCAGCAGTTTACTAGGACAGGGGGCCCTCGAGGATGGCTACACCTTC. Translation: CASSLLGQGALEDGYTF.

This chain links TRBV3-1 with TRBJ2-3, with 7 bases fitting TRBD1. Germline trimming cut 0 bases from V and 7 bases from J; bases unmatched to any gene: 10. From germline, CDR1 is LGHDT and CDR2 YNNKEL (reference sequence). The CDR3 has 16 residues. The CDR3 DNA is TGTGCCAGCAGCCAAGATGAGGGGGCCGCCGCACATACGCAGTATTTT. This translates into CASSQDEGAAAHTQYF.

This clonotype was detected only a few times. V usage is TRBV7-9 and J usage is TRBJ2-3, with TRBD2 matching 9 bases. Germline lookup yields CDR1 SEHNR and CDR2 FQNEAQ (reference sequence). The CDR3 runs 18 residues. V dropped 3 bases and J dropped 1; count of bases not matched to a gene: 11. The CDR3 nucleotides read TGTGCCAGCAGCTTTATCGGTAGCGGGAGTAACCGCACAGATACGCAGTATTTT. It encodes CASSFIGSGSNRTDTQYF.

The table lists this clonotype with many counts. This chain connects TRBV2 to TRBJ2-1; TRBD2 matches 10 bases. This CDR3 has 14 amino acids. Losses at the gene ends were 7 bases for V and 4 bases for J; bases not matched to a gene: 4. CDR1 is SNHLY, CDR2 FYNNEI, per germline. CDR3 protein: CASILLAGYNEQFF. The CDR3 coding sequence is TGTGCCAGCATTCTACTAGCGGGGTACAATGAGCAGTTCTTC.

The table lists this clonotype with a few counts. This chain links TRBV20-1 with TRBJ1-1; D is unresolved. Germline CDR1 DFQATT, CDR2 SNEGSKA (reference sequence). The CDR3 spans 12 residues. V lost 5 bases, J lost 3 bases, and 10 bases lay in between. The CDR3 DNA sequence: TGCAGTGCTGGGCGCCCGGACACTGAAGCTTTCTTT. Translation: CSAGRPDTEAFF.

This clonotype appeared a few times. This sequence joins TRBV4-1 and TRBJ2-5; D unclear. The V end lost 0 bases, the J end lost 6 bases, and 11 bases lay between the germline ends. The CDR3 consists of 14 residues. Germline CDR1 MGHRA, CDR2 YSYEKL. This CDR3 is CASSQDHVGQTQYF. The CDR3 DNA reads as TGCGCCAGCAGCCAAGATCATGTGGGTCAGACCCAGTACTTC.

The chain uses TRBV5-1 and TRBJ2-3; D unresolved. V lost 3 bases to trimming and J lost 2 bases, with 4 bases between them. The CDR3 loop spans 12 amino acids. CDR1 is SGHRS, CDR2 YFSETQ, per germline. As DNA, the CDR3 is TGCGCCAGCAGCTCCGACACAGATACGCAGTATTTT. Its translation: CASSSDTDTQYF. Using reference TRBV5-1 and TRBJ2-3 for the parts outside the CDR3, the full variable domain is KAGVTQTPRYLIKTRGQQVTLSCSPISGHRSVSWYQQTPGQGLQFLFEYFSETQRNKGNFPGRFSGRQFSNSRSEMNVSTLELGDSALYLCASSSDTDTQYFGPGTRLTVL.

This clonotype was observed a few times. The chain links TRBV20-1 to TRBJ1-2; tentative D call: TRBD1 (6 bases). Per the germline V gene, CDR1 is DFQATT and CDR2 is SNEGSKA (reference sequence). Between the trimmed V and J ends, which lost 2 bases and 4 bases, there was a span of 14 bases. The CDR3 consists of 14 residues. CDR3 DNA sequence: TGCAGTGCTAGACCACACAGGGAGGGCTATGGCTACACCTTC. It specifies CSARPHREGYGYTF.

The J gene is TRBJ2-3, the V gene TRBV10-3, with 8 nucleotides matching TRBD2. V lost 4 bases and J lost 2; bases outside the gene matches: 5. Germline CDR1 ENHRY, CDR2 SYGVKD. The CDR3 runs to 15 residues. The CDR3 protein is CAISGERGITDTQYF. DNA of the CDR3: TGTGCCATCAGTGGAGAGCGGGGGATCACAGATACGCAGTATTTT.

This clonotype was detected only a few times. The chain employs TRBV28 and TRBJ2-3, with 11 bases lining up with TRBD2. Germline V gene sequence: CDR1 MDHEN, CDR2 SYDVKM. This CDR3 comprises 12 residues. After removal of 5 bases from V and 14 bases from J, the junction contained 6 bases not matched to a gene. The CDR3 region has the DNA TGTGCCAGCAGTATACTAGCGGGAGCTCCGTATTTT. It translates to CASSILAGAPYF.

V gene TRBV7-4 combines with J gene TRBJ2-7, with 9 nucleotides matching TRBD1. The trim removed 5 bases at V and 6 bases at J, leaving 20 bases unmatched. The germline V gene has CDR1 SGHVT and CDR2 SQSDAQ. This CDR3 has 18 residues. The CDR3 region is CASSPVIWGTGLRREQYF. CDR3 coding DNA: TGTGCCAGCAGCCCAGTCATCTGGGGGACAGGGCTTCGGCGCGAGCAGTACTTC.

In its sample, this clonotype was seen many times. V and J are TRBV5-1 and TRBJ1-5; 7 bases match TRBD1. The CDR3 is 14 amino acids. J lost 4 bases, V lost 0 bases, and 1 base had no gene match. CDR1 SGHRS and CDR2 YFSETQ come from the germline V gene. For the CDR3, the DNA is TGCGCCAGCAGCTTGGGGACAGGTAATCAGCCCCAGCATTTT. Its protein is CASSLGTGNQPQHF.

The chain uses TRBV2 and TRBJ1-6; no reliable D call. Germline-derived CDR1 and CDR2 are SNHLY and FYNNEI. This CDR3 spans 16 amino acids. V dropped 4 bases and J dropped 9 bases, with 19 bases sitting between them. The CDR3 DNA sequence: TGTGCCAGCAGTGTTGACGGGCCCCTCCGGGGTTCACCCCTCCACTTT. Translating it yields CASSVDGPLRGSPLHF. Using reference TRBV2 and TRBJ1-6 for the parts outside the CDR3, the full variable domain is EPEVTQTPSHQVTQMGQEVILRCVPISNHLYFYWYRQILGQKVEFLVSFYNNEISEKSEIFDDQFSVERPDGSNFTLKIRSTKLEDSAMYFCASSVDGPLRGSPLHFGNGTRLTVT.

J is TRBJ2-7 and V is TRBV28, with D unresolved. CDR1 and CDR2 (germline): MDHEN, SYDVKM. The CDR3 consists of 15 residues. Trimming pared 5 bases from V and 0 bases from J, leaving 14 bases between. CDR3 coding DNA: TGTGCCAGCAGTCCCCTGGCGGAGAGCTCCTACGAGCAGTACTTC. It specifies CASSPLAESSYEQYF.

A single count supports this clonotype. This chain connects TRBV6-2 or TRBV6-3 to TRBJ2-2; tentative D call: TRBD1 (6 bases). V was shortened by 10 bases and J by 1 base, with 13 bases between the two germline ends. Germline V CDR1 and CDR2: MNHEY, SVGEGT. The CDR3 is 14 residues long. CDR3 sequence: CATSGAGNTGELFF. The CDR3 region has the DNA TGTGCCACCTCAGGGGCAGGGAACACCGGGGAGCTGTTTTTT.